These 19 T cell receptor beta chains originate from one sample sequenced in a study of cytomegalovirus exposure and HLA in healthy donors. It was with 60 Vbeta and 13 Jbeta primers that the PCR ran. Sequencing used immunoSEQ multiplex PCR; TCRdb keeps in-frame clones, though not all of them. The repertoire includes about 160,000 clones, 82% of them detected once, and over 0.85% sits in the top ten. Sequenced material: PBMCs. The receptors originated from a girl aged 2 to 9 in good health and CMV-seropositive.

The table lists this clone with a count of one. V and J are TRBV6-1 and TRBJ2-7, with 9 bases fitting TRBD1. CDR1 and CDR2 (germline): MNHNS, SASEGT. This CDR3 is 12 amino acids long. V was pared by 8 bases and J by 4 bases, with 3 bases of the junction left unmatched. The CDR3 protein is CASGTGLYEQYF. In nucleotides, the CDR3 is TGTGCCAGCGGGACAGGGTTGTACGAGCAGTACTTC.

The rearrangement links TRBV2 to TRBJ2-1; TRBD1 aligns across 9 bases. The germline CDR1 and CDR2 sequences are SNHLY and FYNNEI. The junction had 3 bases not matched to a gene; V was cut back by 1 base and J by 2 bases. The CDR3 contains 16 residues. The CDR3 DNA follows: TGTGCCAGCAGTGAAGAGGGACAGGGCCCCTACAATGAGCAGTTCTTC. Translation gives CASSEEGQGPYNEQFF.

The CDR3 loop reads CATSRDLAVSYNEQFF. The CDR3 region has the DNA TGTGCCACCAGCAGAGATCTAGCGGTCTCCTACAATGAGCAGTTCTTC. The V call is TRBV15, the J call TRBJ2-1, with 7 bases that match TRBD2. Trimming took 0 bases from V and 0 from J; bases not matched to a gene: 2. Per germline, CDR1 LNHNV and CDR2 YYDKDF (reference sequence). The CDR3 runs to 16 residues.

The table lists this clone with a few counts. CDR3 nucleotide sequence: TGTGCCAGCTCACCCGGGACAGGGGTTAGCAATCAGCCCCAGCATTTT. Its protein product is CASSPGTGVSNQPQHF. The chain recombines TRBV18 with TRBJ1-5; 10 bases are a match to TRBD1. The CDR3 runs 16 residues. Trimming at V came to 3 bases and at J to 0 bases, leaving 2 bases not matched to a gene. CDR1 is KGHSH and CDR2 is LQKENI in the germline V gene.

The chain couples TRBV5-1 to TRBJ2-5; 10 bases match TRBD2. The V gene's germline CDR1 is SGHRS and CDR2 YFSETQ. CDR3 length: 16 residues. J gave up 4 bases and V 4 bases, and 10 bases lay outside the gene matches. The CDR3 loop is CASSAPLAGERETQYF. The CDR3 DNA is TGCGCCAGCAGCGCCCCCCTAGCGGGAGAACGAGAGACCCAGTACTTC.

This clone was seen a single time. CDR3 DNA: TGTGCCAGCAGCCTTAATCACCCACAATGGGAGACCCAGTACTTC. This sequence encodes CASSLNHPQWETQYF. This chain connects TRBV5-4 to TRBJ2-5; the D is unclear. The germline V and J ends were trimmed by 4 bases and 5 bases, with 18 bases remaining between them. The CDR3 is made up of 15 amino acids. Germline CDR1 SGHNT, CDR2 YYREEE (reference sequence).

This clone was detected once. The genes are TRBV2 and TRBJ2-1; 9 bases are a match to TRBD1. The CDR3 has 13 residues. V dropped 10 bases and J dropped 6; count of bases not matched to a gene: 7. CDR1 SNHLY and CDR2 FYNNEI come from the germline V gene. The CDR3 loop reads CATGDRVGNEQFF. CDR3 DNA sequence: TGTGCCACAGGGGACAGGGTGGGCAATGAGCAGTTCTTC.

The CDR3 region has the DNA TGTGCCAGCAGCCGATTAGCGACGAGCTCCTACGAGCAGTACTTC. It encodes CASSRLATSSYEQYF. The chain has TRBV2 and TRBJ2-7, with D perhaps TRBD2 (5 bases). The CDR3 covers 15 residues. CDR1 and CDR2 (germline): SNHLY, FYNNEI. V lost 6 bases and J lost 0, with 15 bases in between.

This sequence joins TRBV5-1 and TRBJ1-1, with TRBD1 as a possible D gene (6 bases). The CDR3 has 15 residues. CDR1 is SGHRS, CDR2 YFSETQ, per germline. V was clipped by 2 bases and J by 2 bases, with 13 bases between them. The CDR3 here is CASSFGGRGNTEAFF. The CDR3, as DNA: TGCGCCAGCAGCTTTGGTGGCAGGGGCAACACTGAAGCTTTCTTT.

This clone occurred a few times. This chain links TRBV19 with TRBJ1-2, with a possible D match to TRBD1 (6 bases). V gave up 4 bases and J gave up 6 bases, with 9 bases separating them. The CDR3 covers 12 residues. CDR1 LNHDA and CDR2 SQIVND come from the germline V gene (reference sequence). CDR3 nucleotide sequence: TGTGCCAGTAGTACACAGGGTGATGGCTACACCTTC. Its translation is CASSTQGDGYTF.

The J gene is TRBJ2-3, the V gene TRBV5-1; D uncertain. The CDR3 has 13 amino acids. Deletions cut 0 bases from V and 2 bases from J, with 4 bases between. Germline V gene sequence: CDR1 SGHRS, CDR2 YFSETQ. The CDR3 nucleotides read TGCGCCAGCAGCTTGGACAACACAGATACGCAGTATTTT. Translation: CASSLDNTDTQYF.

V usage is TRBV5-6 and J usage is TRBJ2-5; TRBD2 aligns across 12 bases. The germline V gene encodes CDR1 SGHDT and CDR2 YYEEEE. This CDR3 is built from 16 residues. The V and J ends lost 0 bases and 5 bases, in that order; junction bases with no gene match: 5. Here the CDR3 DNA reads TGTGCCAGCAGCTTGGTTGCTAGCGGGAGGGTCGAGACCCAGTACTTC. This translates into CASSLVASGRVETQYF. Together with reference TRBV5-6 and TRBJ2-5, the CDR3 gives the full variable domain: DAGVTQSPTHLIKTRGQQVTLRCSPKSGHDTVSWYQQALGQGPQFIFQYYEEEERQRGNFPDRFSGHQFPNYSSELNVNALLLGDSALYLCASSLVASGRVETQYFGPGTRLLVL.

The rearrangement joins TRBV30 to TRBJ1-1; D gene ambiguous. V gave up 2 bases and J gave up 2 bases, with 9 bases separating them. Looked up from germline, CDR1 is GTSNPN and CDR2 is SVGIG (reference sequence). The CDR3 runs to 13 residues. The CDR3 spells CAWSISSNTEAFF. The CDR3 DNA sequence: TGTGCCTGGAGTATTAGCAGTAACACTGAAGCTTTCTTT.

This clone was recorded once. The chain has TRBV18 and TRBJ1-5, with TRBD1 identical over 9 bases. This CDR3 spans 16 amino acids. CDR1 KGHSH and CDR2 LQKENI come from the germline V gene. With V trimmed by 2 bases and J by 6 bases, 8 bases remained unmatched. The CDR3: CASSPGQGPRGQPQHF. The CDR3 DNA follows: TGTGCCAGCTCACCAGGACAGGGGCCCCGCGGTCAGCCCCAGCATTTT. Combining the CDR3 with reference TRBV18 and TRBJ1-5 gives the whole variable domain NAGVMQNPRHLVRRRGQEARLRCSPMKGHSHVYWYRQLPEEGLKFMVYLQKENIIDESGMPKERFSAEFPKEGPSILRIQQVVRGDSAAYFCASSPGQGPRGQPQHFGDGTRLSIL.

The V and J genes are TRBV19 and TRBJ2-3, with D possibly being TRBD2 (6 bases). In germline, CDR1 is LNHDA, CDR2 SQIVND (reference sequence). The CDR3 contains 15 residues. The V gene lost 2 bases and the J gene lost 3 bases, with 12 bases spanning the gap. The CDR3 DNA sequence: TGTGCCAGTAGTATAATGGAGGGTGGGACAGATACGCAGTATTTT. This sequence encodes CASSIMEGGTDTQYF.

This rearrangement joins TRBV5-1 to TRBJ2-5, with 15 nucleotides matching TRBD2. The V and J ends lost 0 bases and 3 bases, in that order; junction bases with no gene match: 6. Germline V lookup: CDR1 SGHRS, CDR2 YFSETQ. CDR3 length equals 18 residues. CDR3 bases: TGCGCCAGCAGCTTGGTTGGACTAGCGGGAGGGCCGAAAGAGACCCAGTACTTC. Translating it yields CASSLVGLAGGPKETQYF.

The CDR3 coding sequence is TGCGCCAGCAGCCAGCCCGGGACAGGCAACTATGGCTACACCTTC. Its protein is CASSQPGTGNYGYTF. This sequence joins TRBV4-1 and TRBJ1-2; TRBD1 matches 8 bases. The trim removed 3 bases at V and 2 bases at J, leaving 5 bases unmatched. This CDR3 spans 15 amino acids. Germline assignment: CDR1 MGHRA and CDR2 YSYEKL.

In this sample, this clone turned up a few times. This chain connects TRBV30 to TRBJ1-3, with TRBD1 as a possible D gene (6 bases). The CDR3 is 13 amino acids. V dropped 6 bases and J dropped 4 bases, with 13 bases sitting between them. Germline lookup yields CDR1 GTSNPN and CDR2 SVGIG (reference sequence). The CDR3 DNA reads TGTGCCTGCGACGGGACAAACGGAAACACCATATATTTT. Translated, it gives CACDGTNGNTIYF.

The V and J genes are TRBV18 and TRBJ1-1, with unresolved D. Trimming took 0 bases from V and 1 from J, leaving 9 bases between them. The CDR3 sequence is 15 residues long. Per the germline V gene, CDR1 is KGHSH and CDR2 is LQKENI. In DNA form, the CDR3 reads TGTGCCAGCTCACCACCATCGGGAGAGAACACTGAAGCTTTCTTT. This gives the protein CASSPPSGENTEAFF.